This entry features one TCR beta chain sequence. As yet, its antigen is unknown. The donors were in the roughly 110-subject validation cohort, distinct from the approximately 730-subject first cohort. These data belong to a study of cytomegalovirus exposure and HLA in healthy donors. Study-level results: Reported performance of the classifier showed diagnosis of cytomegalovirus status with high specificity and sensitivity. Some TCR beta chains (164 of them) were listed as cytomegalovirus-associated.

The CDR3 spans 13 residues. V was trimmed by 0 bases and J by 5 bases, leaving 8 bases between them. Germline V gene lookup returns CDR1 SGHAT and CDR2 FQNNGV. Data came from immunoSEQ multiplex PCR; TCRdb stores just in-frame clones and leaves some out. The table lists some 320,000 clones, approximately 86% of them singletons. The TCR comes from a woman aged 25-40 years in good health and CMV-seropositive. V is TRBV11-2 and J is TRBJ2-7; D uncertain. The sample was PBMCs. The CDR3 protein is CASSLDPPHEQYF. The CDR3 DNA is TGTGCCAGCAGCTTAGATCCCCCTCACGAGCAGTACTTC.